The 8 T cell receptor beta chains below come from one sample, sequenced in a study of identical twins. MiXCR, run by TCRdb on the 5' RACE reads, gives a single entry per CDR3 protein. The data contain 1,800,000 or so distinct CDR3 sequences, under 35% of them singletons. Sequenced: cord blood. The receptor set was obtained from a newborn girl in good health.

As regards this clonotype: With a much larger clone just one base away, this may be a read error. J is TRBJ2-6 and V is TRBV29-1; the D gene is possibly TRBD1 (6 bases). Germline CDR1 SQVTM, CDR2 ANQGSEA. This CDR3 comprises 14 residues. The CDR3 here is CSVDDRSEANVLTF. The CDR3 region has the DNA TGCAGCGTTGATGACAGGTCTGAGGCCAACGTCCTGACTTTC.

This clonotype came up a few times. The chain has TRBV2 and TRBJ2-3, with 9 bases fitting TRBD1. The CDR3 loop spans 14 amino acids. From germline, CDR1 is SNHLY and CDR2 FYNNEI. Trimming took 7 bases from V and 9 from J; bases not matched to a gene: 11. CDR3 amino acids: CASTRDREAPTQYF. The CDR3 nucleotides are TGTGCCAGCACCAGGGACAGGGAGGCCCCAACGCAGTATTTT.

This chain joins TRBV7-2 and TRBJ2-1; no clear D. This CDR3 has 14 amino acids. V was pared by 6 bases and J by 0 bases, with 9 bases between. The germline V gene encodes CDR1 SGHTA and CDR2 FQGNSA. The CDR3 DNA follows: TGTGCCAGCAGGGACCGTAACTCCTACAATGAGCAGTTCTTC. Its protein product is CASRDRNSYNEQFF.

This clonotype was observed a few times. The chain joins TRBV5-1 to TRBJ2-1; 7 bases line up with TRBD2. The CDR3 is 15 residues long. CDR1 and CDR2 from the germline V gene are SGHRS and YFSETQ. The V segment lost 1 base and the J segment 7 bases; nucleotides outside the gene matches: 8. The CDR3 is CASSLWVGSGNEQFF. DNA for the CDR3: TGCGCCAGCAGCTTGTGGGTAGGTAGCGGGAATGAGCAGTTCTTC.

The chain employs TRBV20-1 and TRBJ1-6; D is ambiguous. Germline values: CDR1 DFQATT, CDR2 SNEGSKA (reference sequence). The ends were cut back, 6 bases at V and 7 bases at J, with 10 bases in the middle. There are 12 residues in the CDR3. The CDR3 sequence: CSAQGRNSPLHF. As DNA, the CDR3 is TGCAGTGCCCAAGGGAGGAATTCACCCCTCCACTTT.

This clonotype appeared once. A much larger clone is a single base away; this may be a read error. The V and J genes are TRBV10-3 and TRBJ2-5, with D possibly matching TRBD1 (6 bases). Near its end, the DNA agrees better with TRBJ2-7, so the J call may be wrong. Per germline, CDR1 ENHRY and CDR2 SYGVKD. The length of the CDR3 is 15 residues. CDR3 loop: CAISGPDRGNAEQYF. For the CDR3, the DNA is TGTGCCATCAGTGGGCCGGACAGAGGGAATGCCGAGCAGTACTTC.

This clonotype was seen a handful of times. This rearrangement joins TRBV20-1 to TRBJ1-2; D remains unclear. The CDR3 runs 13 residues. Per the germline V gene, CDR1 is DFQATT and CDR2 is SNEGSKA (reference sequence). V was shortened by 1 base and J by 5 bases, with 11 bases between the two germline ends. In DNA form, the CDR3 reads TGCAGTGCTAGAGCGCAGGTGCCTTATGGCTACACCTTC. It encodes CSARAQVPYGYTF.

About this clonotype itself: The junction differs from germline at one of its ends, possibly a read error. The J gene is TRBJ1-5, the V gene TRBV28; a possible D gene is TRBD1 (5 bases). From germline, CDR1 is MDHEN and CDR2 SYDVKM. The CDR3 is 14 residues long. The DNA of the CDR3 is TGTGCCAGCAGGGAGGGGTATAGCAATCAGCCCCGGCATTTT. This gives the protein CASREGYSNQPRHF.